Following are 22 T cell receptor beta chains from one sample sequenced in a study of post-analysis software for immune sequencing data. Study results and caveats: Roughly five TRBV segments were more frequent in patients than controls; TRBV5-6, TRBV5-1 and TRBV20-1 belonged to this group.

Antigens for these TCRs are unknown. TCR beta libraries were prepared from cDNA with unique molecular identifiers. TCRdb itself ran the PCR reads through MiXCR, one entry per CDR3 protein. The table lists about 770,000 distinct CDR3 sequences, just over 45% of them singletons. The sequenced material came from blood. These receptors all come from a girl aged 10 to 17 with multiple sclerosis.

This clonotype has more than one count but fewer than ten. The V and J genes are TRBV20-1 and TRBJ2-3; D is ambiguous. The ends were cut back, 6 bases at V and 4 bases at J, with 17 bases in the middle. The germline V gene has CDR1 DFQATT and CDR2 SNEGSKA (reference sequence). This CDR3 comprises 14 residues. The CDR3 region has the DNA TGCAGTGCAATGACGGCAGTGGGTCCAGATACGCAGTATTTT. It yields the protein CSAMTAVGPDTQYF.

This clonotype was counted many times. CDR3 nucleotide sequence: TGTGCCAGCAGCTCCGGGACTAGGGGTGGGGAGCAGTTCTTC. The encoded protein is CASSSGTRGGEQFF. The chain links TRBV5-6 to TRBJ2-1; 8 bases are shared with TRBD2. J lost 10 bases, V lost 3 bases, and 9 bases had no gene match. Germline V gene sequence: CDR1 SGHDT, CDR2 YYEEEE. The length of the CDR3 is 14 residues.

The chain has TRBV11-2 and TRBJ2-7, with a weak D call TRBD2 (6 bases). CDR3 length: 16 amino acids. Germline values: CDR1 SGHAT, CDR2 FQNNGV. V gave up 1 base and J gave up 1 base, with 14 bases separating them. This chain's CDR3 is CASSLAGGVESYEQYF. As DNA, the CDR3 is TGTGCCAGCAGCTTAGCCGGAGGGGTGGAATCCTACGAGCAGTACTTC.

The V and J genes are TRBV4-2 and TRBJ2-5, with 9 bases aligning to TRBD1. Germline CDR1 reads LGHNA; CDR2 reads YNFKEQ. The CDR3 has 16 residues. The trim removed 1 base at V and 1 base at J, leaving 4 bases unmatched. CDR3 region: CASSQGGQGRQETQYF. CDR3 in DNA: TGTGCCAGCAGCCAAGGAGGACAGGGGCGCCAAGAGACCCAGTACTTC.

The chain employs TRBV28 and TRBJ2-3, with TRBD2 matching over 13 bases. V was clipped by 0 bases and J by 1 base; unmatched bases: 4. The V gene's germline CDR1 is MDHEN and CDR2 SYDVKM. The CDR3 totals 18 residues. The CDR3 DNA reads TGTGCCAGCAGTTTATGGGCGGGACTAGCGGGACGCACAGATACGCAGTATTTT. This sequence encodes CASSLWAGLAGRTDTQYF.

This clonotype was detected once. J is TRBJ2-7 and V is TRBV29-1; D is possibly TRBD1 (5 bases). The end of the DNA is better explained by TRBJ2-5, so the J call may be wrong. The CDR3 loop spans 15 amino acids. Germline assignment: CDR1 SQVTM and CDR2 ANQGSEA. CDR3 protein: CSVVRRTSSKGTQYF. In nucleotides, the CDR3 is TGCAGCGTCGTCAGACGGACAAGTTCTAAAGGGACCCAGTACTTC.

V is TRBV15 and J is TRBJ2-3, with TRBD1 matching 9 bases. The CDR3 runs 15 residues. CDR1 LNHNV and CDR2 YYDKDF come from the germline V gene (reference sequence). With V trimmed by 3 bases and J by 4 bases, 5 bases remained unmatched. CDR3 nucleotide sequence: TGTGCCACCAGCAGTTCGACAGGGGGTCCAGATACGCAGTATTTT. This encodes CATSSSTGGPDTQYF.

The J gene is TRBJ2-7, the V gene TRBV7-8; 8 bases match TRBD2. J lost 5 bases, V lost 1 base, and 13 bases had no gene match. The length of the CDR3 is 17 residues. Germline V gene sequence: CDR1 SGHVS, CDR2 FQNEAQ. The CDR3 sequence is CASSLEGSGTLGDEQYF. DNA of the CDR3: TGTGCCAGCAGCTTAGAAGGTAGCGGGACCCTAGGGGACGAGCAGTACTTC.

The sample holds a few counts of this clonotype. The V gene is TRBV29-1, the J gene TRBJ2-5, with D unclear. V was cut by 3 bases and J by 2 bases, with 4 bases left in between. The CDR3 consists of 11 residues. CDR1 SQVTM and CDR2 ANQGSEA come from the germline V gene. The chain's CDR3 is CSVEWQETQYF. In nucleotides, the CDR3 is TGCAGCGTTGAGTGGCAAGAGACCCAGTACTTC.

The V gene is TRBV7-3, the J gene TRBJ2-1, with 11 bases fitting TRBD2. The germline V gene has CDR1 SGHTA and CDR2 FQGTGA. This CDR3 is 17 amino acids long. V was pared by 2 bases and J by 5 bases, with 8 bases of the junction left unmatched. CDR3 coding DNA: TGTGCCAGCAGCTTAGGTCCGGGGACTAGCGGTAACAATGAGCAGTTCTTC. This gives the protein CASSLGPGTSGNNEQFF.

The table lists this clonotype with a few counts. The gene calls are TRBV5-1 and TRBJ2-3; 9 positions match TRBD2. The CDR3 has 16 amino acids. The junction had 7 bases not matched to a gene; V was cut back by 5 bases and J by 0 bases. The V gene's germline CDR1 is SGHRS and CDR2 YFSETQ. The CDR3 DNA is TGCGCCAGCAGTGGAGGACTAGCGTCTAGCACAGATACGCAGTATTTT. Its translation: CASSGGLASSTDTQYF.

This clonotype has only a few counts. The V gene is TRBV7-9, the J gene TRBJ2-1, with D uncertain. CDR1 is SEHNR, CDR2 FQNEAQ, per germline (reference sequence). This CDR3 is 16 amino acids long. The V gene lost 1 base and the J gene lost 1 base, with 11 bases spanning the gap. The CDR3 DNA sequence: TGTGCCAGCAGCTTAGGTGGTTACATTTCCTACAATGAGCAGTTCTTC. It specifies CASSLGGYISYNEQFF.

This clonotype was observed a few times. This chain connects TRBV6-4 to TRBJ2-5; no definite D call. CDR3 length: 8 residues. Germline CDR1 MRHNA, CDR2 SNTAGT. V gave up 8 bases and J gave up 7 bases, with 2 bases separating them. The CDR3 loop is CASVTQYF. The DNA of the CDR3 is TGTGCCAGCGTGACCCAGTACTTC.

Only a few counts were recorded for this clonotype. The chain employs TRBV6-6 and TRBJ1-4; TRBD1 might be the D (6 bases). This CDR3 region has 15 residues. Germline CDR1 is MNHNY and CDR2 is SVGAGI (reference sequence). V shed 7 bases and J shed 7 bases, with 19 bases lying between them. The CDR3 loop is CASKGGEGDVEKLFF. CDR3 DNA: TGTGCCAGCAAGGGGGGAGAGGGGGATGTTGAAAAACTGTTTTTT.

The chain joins TRBV7-8 to TRBJ2-3; D is ambiguous. Trimming took 5 bases from V and 0 from J, leaving 12 bases between them. Germline V gene sequence: CDR1 SGHVS, CDR2 FQNEAQ. The CDR3 loop spans 15 amino acids. The CDR3 coding sequence is TGTGCCAGCAGCCCCCTCCGTACTAGCACAGATACGCAGTATTTT. It specifies CASSPLRTSTDTQYF.

This clonotype was observed once. This chain joins TRBV12-3 or TRBV12-4 and TRBJ2-5, with D perhaps given as TRBD1 or TRBD2 (5 bases each). This CDR3 comprises 13 residues. V gave up 3 bases and J gave up 12 bases, with 17 bases separating them. The CDR3 is CASSFEIEGREYF. CDR3 DNA sequence: TGTGCCAGCAGTTTTGAAATAGAGGGACGTGAGTACTTC.

CDR3 bases: TGCGCCAGCAGCTTGGGGCAGGGCGTCACTGAAGCTTTCTTT. Encoded protein: CASSLGQGVTEAFF. The genes are TRBV5-1 and TRBJ1-1; TRBD1 might be the D (5 bases). CDR1 is SGHRS and CDR2 is YFSETQ in the germline V gene. This CDR3 has 14 amino acids. V gave up 0 bases and J gave up 4 bases, with 10 bases separating them. Together with reference TRBV5-1 and TRBJ1-1, the CDR3 gives the full variable domain: KAGVTQTPRYLIKTRGQQVTLSCSPISGHRSVSWYQQTPGQGLQFLFEYFSETQRNKGNFPGRFSGRQFSNSRSEMNVSTLELGDSALYLCASSLGQGVTEAFFGQGTRLTVV.

The genes are TRBV5-5 and TRBJ1-1, with 9 bases identical to TRBD1. The length of the CDR3 is 12 residues. Germline V gives CDR1 SGHKS, CDR2 YYEKEE (reference sequence). With V trimmed by 3 bases and J by 10 bases, 4 bases remained unmatched. CDR3 DNA sequence: TGTGCCAGCAGCTCCGGACAGGGGAGAGCTTTCTTT. Translated: CASSSGQGRAFF.

This chain uses TRBV15 with TRBJ2-1; 7 positions agree with TRBD2. With 0 bases clipped from V and 4 bases from J, the junction kept 9 bases outside the gene matches. Germline values: CDR1 LNHNV, CDR2 YYDKDF (reference sequence). The CDR3 is 17 residues long. The CDR3 loop reads CATSRDFGAGAYNEQFF. The CDR3 region has the DNA TGTGCCACCAGCAGAGATTTCGGGGCGGGAGCATACAATGAGCAGTTCTTC.

V gene TRBV15 combines with J gene TRBJ1-5, with D tentatively TRBD1 (5 bases). The CDR3 runs to 17 residues. The germline V gene encodes CDR1 LNHNV and CDR2 YYDKDF (reference sequence). V shed 3 bases and J shed 4 bases, with 19 bases lying between them. The CDR3, as DNA: TGTGCCACCAGCAGCGCCGTGAGACAGAGGGCGAATCAGCCCCAGCATTTT. Translating it yields CATSSAVRQRANQPQHF.

The chain combines TRBV12-3 or TRBV12-4 with TRBJ1-5; the D gene is possibly TRBD1 (6 bases). The CDR3 covers 16 residues. Deletions cut 4 bases from V and 4 bases from J, with 17 bases between. The CDR3 nucleotides read TGTGCCAGCAGTTCTCCGACAGGCCGAATTAATCAGCCCCAGCATTTT. Its translation is CASSSPTGRINQPQHF.

This clonotype occurred a few times. The chain employs TRBV7-2 and TRBJ2-4; no clear D gene. V was pared by 5 bases and J by 6 bases, with 14 bases between. From germline, CDR1 is SGHTA and CDR2 FQGNSA. The CDR3 spans 14 residues. The CDR3 sequence: CASSLVSDPNIQYF. CDR3 nucleotides: TGTGCCAGCAGCCTGGTCAGCGACCCAAACATTCAGTACTTC. Filled out from reference TRBV7-2 and TRBJ2-4, the complete variable domain reads GAGVSQSPSNKVTEKGKDVELRCDPISGHTALYWYRQSLGQGLEFLIYFQGNSAPDKSGLPSDRFSAERTGGSVSTLTIQRTQQEDSAVYLCASSLVSDPNIQYFGAGTRLSVL.